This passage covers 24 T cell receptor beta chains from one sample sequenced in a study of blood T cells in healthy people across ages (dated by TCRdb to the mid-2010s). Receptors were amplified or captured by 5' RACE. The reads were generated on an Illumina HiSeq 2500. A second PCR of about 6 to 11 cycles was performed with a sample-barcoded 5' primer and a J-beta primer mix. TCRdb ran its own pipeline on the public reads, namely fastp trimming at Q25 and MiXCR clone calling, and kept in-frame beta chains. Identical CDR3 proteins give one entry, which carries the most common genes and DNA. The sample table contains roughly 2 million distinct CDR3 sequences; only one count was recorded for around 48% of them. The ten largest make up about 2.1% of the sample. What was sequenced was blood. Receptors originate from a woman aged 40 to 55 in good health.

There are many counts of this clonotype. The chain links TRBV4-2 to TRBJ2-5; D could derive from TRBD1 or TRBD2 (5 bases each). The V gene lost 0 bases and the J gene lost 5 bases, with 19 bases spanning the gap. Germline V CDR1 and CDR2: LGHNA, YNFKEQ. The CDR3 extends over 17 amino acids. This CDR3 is CASSQEPPGTPGETQYF. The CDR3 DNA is TGTGCCAGCAGCCAAGAACCGCCGGGGACGCCCGGGGAGACCCAGTACTTC.

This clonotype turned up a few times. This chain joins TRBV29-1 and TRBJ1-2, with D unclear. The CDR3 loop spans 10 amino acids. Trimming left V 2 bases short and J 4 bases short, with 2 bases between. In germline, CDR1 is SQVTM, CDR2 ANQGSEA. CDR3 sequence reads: CSVETYGYTF. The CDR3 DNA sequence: TGCAGCGTTGAAACCTATGGCTACACCTTC. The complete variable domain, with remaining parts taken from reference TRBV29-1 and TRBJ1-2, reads SAVISQKPSRDICQRGTSLTIQCQVDSQVTMMFWYRQQPGQSLTLIATANQGSEATYESGFVIDKFPISRPNLTFSTLTVSNMSPEDSSIYLCSVETYGYTFGSGTRLTVV.

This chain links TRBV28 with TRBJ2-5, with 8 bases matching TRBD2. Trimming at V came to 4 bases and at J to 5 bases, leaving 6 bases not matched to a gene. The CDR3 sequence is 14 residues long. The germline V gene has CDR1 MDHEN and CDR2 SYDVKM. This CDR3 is CASSWTGGPETQYF. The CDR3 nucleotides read TGTGCCAGCAGTTGGACGGGGGGGCCCGAGACCCAGTACTTC.

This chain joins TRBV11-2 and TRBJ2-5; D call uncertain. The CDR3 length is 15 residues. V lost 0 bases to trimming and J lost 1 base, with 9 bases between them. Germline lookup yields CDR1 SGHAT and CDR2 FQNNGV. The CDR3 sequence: CASSLERSVQETQYF. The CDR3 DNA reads TGTGCCAGCAGCTTAGAGCGGAGCGTCCAAGAGACCCAGTACTTC.

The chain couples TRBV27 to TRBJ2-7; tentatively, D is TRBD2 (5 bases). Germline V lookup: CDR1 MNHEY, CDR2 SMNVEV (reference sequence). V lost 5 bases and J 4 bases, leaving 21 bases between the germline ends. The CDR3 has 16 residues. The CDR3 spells CASSLAWAAEEYEQYF. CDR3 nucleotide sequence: TGTGCCAGCAGTCTAGCTTGGGCGGCTGAGGAGTACGAGCAGTACTTC.

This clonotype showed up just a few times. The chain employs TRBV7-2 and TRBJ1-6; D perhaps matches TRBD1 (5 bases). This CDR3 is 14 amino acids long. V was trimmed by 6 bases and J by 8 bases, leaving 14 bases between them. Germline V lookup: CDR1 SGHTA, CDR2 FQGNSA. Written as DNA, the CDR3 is TGTGCCAGCAGTTTACTGGGACCCGATTCACCCCTCCACTTT. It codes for CASSLLGPDSPLHF.

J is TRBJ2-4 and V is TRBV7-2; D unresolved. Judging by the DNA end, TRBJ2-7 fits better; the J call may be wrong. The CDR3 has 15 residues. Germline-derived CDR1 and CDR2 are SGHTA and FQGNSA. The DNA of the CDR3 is TGTGCCAGCAGCGCCGCTGCAATTCACGGATACGAGCAGTACTTC. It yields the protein CASSAAAIHGYEQYF.

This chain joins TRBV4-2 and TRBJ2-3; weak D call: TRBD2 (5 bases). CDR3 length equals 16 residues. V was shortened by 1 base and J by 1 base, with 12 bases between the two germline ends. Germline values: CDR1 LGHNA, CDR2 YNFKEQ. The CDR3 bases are TGTGCCAGCAGCCAAGGCCGGGGTATTGGCACAGATACGCAGTATTTT. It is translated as CASSQGRGIGTDTQYF.

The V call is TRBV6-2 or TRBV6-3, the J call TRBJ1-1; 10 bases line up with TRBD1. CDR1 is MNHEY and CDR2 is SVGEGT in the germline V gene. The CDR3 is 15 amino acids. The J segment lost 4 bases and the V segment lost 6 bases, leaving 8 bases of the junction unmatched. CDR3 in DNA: TGTGCCAGCAGACGTCCCGGGACAGGGGTCACTGAAGCTTTCTTT. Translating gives CASRRPGTGVTEAFF.

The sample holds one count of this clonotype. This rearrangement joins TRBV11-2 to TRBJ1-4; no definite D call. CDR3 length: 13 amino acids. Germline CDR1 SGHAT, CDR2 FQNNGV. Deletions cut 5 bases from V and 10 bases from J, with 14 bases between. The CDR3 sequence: CASSPDPPGKLFF. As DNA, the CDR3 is TGTGCCAGCAGCCCCGATCCCCCGGGAAAACTGTTTTTT.

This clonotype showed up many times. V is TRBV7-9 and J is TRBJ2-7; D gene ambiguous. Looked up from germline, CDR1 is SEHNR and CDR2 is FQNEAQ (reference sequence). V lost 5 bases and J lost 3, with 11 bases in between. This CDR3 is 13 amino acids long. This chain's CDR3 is CASSPGGDYEQYF. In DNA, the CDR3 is TGTGCCAGCAGCCCCGGTGGGGACTACGAGCAGTACTTC.

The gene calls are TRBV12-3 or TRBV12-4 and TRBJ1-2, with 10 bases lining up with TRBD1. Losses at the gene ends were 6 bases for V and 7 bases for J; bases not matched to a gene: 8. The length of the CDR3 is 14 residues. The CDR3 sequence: CASRAGQGVSGYTF. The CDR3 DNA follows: TGTGCCAGCAGGGCCGGACAGGGGGTTAGTGGCTACACCTTC.

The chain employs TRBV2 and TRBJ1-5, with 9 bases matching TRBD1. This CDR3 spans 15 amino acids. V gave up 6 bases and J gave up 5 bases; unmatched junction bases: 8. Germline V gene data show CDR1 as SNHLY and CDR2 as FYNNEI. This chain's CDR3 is CASRPGQGSYQPQHF. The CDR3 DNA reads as TGTGCCAGCAGGCCGGGACAGGGCTCTTATCAGCCCCAGCATTTT.

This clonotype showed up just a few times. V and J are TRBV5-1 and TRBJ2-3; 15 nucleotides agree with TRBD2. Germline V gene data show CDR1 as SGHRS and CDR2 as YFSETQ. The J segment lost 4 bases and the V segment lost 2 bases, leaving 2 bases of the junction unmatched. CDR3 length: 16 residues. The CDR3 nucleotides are TGCGCCAGCAGCTTTGGACTAGCGGGGGGGTCAGATACGCAGTATTTT. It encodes CASSFGLAGGSDTQYF.

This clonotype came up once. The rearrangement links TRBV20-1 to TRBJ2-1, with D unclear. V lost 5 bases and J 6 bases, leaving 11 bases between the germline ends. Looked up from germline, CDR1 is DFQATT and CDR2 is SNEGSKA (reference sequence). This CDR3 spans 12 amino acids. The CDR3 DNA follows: TGCAGTGCTGGACCGACTGGCAATGAGCAGTTCTTC. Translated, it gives CSAGPTGNEQFF.

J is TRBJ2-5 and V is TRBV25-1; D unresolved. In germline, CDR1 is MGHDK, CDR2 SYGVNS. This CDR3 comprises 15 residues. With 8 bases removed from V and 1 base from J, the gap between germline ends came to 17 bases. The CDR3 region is CASSPAQDPQETQYF. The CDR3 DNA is TGTGCCAGCTCCCCGGCCCAGGACCCCCAAGAGACCCAGTACTTC.

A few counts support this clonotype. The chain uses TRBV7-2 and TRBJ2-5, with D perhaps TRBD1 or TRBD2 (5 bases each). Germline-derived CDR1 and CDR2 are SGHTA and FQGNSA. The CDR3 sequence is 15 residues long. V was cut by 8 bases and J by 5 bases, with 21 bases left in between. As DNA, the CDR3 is TGTGCCAGCGAGGCGTTTCGAGGGGTCAGGGAGACCCAGTACTTC. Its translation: CASEAFRGVRETQYF. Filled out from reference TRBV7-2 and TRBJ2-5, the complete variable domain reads GAGVSQSPSNKVTEKGKDVELRCDPISGHTALYWYRQSLGQGLEFLIYFQGNSAPDKSGLPSDRFSAERTGGSVSTLTIQRTQQEDSAVYLCASEAFRGVRETQYFGPGTRLLVL.

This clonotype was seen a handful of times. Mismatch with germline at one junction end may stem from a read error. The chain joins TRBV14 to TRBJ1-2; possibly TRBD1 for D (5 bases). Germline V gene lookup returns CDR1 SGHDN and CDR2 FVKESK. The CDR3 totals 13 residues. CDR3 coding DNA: TGTGCCAGCAGCGAAGACAGATACTATGGCTACACCTTC. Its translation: CASSEDRYYGYTF.

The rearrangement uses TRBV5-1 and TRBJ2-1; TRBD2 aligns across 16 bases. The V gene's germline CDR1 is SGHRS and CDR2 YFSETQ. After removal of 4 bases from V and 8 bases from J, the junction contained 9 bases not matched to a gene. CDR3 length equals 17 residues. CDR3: CASSPGLAGGRSYEQFF. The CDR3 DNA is TGCGCCAGCAGCCCGGGACTAGCGGGGGGGCGAAGTTATGAGCAGTTCTTC.

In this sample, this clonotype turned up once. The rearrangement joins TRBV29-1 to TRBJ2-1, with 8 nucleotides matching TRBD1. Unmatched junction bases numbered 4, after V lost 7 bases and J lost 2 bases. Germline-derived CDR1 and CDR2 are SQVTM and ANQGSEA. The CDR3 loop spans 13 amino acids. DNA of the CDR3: TGCAGCGAAAACAGGGGGGCCTACAATGAGCAGTTCTTC. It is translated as CSENRGAYNEQFF.

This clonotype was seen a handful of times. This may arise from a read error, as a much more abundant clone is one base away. The CDR3 nucleotides read TGTGCCAGCAGCACGGGACAGGGATGGGTAAATGAGCAGTACTTC. It is translated as CASSTGQGWVNEQYF. The chain has TRBV7-2 and TRBJ2-5, with TRBD1 matching over 9 bases. The CDR3 runs to 15 residues. CDR1 and CDR2 from the germline V gene are SGHTA and FQGNSA. V lost 5 bases to trimming and J lost 11 bases; unmatched junction nucleotides: 15. Based on the CDR3 plus reference TRBV7-2 and TRBJ2-5, the full variable domain is GAGVSQSPSNKVTEKGKDVELRCDPISGHTALYWYRQSLGQGLEFLIYFQGNSAPDKSGLPSDRFSAERTGGSVSTLTIQRTQQEDSAVYLCASSTGQGWVNEQYFGPGTRLLVL.

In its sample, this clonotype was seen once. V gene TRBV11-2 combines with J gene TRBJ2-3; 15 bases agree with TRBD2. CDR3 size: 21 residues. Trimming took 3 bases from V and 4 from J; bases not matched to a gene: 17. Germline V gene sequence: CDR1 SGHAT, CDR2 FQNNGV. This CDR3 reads CASSLRLRGTSGGRGSDTQYF. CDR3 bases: TGTGCCAGCAGCTTGAGGTTAAGGGGGACTAGCGGGGGGCGGGGCTCAGATACGCAGTATTTT.

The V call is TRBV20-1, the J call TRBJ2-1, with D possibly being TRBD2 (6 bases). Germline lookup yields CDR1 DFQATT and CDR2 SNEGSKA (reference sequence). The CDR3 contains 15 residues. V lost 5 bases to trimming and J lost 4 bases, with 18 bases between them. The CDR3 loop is CSAWPPGVAYNEQFF. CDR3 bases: TGCAGTGCTTGGCCCCCGGGGGTTGCTTACAATGAGCAGTTCTTC.

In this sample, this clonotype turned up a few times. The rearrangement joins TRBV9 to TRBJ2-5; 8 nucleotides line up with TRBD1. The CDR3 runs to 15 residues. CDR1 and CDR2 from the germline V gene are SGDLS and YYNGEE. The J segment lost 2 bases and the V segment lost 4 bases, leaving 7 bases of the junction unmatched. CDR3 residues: CASSPLQGVQETQYF. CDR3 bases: TGTGCCAGCAGCCCTCTACAGGGGGTACAAGAGACCCAGTACTTC.